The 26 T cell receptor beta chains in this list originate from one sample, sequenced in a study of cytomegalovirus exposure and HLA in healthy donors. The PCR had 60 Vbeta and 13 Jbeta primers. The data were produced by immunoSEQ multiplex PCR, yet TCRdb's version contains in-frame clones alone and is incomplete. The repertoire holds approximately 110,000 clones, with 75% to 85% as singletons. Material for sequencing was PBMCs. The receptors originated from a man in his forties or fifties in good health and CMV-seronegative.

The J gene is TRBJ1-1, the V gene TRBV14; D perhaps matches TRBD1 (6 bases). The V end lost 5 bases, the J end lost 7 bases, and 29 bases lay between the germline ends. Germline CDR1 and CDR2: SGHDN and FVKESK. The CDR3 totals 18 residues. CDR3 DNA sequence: TGTGCCAGCAGCACAGATCCAGGACCGCGCTTAGGGGGGGATGAAGCTTTCTTT. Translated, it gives CASSTDPGPRLGGDEAFF.

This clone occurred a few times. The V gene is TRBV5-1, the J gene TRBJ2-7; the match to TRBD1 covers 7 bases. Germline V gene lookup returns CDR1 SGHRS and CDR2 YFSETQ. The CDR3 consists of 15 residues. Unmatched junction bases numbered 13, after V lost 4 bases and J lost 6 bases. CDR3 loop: CASSAQQGKFPEQYF. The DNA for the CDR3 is TGCGCCAGCAGCGCCCAACAGGGGAAGTTTCCCGAGCAGTACTTC. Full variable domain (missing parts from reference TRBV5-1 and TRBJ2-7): KAGVTQTPRYLIKTRGQQVTLSCSPISGHRSVSWYQQTPGQGLQFLFEYFSETQRNKGNFPGRFSGRQFSNSRSEMNVSTLELGDSALYLCASSAQQGKFPEQYFGPGTRLTVT.

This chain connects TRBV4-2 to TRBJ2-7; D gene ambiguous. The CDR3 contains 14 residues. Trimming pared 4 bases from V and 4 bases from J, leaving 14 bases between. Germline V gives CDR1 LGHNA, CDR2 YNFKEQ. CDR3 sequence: CASSPTAQVYEQYF. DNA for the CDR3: TGTGCCAGCAGCCCCACGGCGCAGGTTTACGAGCAGTACTTC.

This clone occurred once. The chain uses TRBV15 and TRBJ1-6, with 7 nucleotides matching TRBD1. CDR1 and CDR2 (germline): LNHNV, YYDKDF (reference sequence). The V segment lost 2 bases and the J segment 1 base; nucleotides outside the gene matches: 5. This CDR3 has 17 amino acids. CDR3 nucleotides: TGTGCCACCAGCAGACGACAGGGTGGGTCCTATAATTCACCCCTCCACTTT. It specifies CATSRRQGGSYNSPLHF.

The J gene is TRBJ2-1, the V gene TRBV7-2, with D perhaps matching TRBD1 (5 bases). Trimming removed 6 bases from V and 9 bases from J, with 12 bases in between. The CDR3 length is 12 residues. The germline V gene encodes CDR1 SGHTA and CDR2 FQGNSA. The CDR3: CASREQRGEQFF. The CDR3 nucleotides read TGTGCCAGCAGAGAACAAAGGGGTGAGCAGTTCTTC.

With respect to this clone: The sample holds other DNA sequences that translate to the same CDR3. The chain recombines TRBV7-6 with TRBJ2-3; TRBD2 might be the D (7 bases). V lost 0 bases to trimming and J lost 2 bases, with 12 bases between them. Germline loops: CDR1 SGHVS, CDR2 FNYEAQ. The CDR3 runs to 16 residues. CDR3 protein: CASSLAAGASTDTQYF. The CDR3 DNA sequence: TGTGCCAGCAGCTTAGCGGCGGGGGCCTCCACAGATACGCAGTATTTT.

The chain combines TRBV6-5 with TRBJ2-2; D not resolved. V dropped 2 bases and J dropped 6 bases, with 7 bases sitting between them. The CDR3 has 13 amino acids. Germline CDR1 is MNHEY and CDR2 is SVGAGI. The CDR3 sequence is CASSYAGAGELFF. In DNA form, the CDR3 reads TGTGCCAGCAGTTACGCCGGTGCCGGGGAGCTGTTTTTT.

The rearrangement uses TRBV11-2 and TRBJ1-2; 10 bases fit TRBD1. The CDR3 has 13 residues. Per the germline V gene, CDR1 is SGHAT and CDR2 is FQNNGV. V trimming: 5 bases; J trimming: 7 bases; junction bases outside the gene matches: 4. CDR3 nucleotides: TGTGCCAGCAGCCCAGGGACAGGGGTTGGCTACACCTTC. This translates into CASSPGTGVGYTF.

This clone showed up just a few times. In DNA form, the CDR3 reads TGTGCCAGCAGCCCCTATCCTTCTGGAAACACCATATATTTT. Protein sequence: CASSPYPSGNTIYF. The chain couples TRBV14 to TRBJ1-3; D ambiguous. The ends were cut back, 4 bases at V and 1 base at J, with 8 bases in the middle. CDR1 is SGHDN and CDR2 is FVKESK in the germline V gene. The CDR3 extends over 14 amino acids. The full variable domain, with the rest looked up from reference TRBV14 and TRBJ1-3, is EAGVTQFPSHSVIEKGQTVTLRCDPISGHDNLYWYRRVMGKEIKFLLHFVKESKQDESGMPNNRFLAERTGGTYSTLKVQPAELEDSGVYFCASSPYPSGNTIYFGEGSWLTVV.

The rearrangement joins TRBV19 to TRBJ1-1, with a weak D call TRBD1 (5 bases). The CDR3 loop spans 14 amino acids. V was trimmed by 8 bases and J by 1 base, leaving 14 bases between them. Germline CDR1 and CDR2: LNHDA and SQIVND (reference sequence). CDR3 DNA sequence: TGTGCCAGTCTCCGCCACGGGGGGAACACTGAAGCTTTCTTT. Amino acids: CASLRHGGNTEAFF.

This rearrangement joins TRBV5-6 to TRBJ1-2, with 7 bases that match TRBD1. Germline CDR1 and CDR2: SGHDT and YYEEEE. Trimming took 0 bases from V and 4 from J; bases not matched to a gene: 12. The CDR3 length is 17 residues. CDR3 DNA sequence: TGTGCCAGCAGCTTGGACCGCCCGGGACAGAACCTCTATGGCTACACCTTC. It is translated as CASSLDRPGQNLYGYTF. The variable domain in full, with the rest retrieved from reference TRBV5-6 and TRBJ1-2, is DAGVTQSPTHLIKTRGQQVTLRCSPKSGHDTVSWYQQALGQGPQFIFQYYEEEERQRGNFPDRFSGHQFPNYSSELNVNALLLGDSALYLCASSLDRPGQNLYGYTFGSGTRLTVV.

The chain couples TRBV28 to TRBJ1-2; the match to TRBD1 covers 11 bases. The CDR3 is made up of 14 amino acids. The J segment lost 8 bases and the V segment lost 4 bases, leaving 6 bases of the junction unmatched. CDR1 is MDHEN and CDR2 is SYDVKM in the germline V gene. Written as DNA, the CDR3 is TGTGCCAGCAGTTGGACAGGGGGCTTCGAGGGCTACACCTTC. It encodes CASSWTGGFEGYTF.

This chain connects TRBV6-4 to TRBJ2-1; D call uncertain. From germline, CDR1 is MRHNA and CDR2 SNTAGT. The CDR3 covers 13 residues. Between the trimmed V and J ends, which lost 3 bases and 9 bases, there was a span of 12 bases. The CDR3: CASSDSLVGEQFF. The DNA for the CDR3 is TGTGCCAGCAGTGATTCCCTAGTCGGTGAGCAGTTCTTC.

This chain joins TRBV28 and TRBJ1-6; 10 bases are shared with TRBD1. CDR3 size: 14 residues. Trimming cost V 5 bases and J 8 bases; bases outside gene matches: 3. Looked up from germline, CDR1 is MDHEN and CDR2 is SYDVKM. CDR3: CASSLDRGYSPLHF. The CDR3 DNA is TGTGCCAGCAGTCTGGACAGGGGGTATTCACCCCTCCACTTT.

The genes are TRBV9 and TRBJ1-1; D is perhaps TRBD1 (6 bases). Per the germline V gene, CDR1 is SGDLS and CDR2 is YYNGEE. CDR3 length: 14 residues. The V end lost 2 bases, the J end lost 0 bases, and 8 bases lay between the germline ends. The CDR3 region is CASSVGDMNTEAFF. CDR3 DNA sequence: TGTGCCAGCAGCGTGGGGGACATGAACACTGAAGCTTTCTTT. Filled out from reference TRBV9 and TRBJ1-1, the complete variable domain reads DSGVTQTPKHLITATGQRVTLRCSPRSGDLSVYWYQQSLDQGLQFLIQYYNGEERAKGNILERFSAQQFPDLHSELNLSSLELGDSALYFCASSVGDMNTEAFFGQGTRLTVV.

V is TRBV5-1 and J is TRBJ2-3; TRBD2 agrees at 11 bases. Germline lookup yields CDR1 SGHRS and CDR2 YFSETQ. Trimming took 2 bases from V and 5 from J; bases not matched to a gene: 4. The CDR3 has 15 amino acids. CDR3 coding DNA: TGCGCCAGCAGCTTTAGCGGGGGGGGTCAAGATACGCAGTATTTT. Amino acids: CASSFSGGGQDTQYF. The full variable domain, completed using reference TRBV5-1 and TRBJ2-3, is KAGVTQTPRYLIKTRGQQVTLSCSPISGHRSVSWYQQTPGQGLQFLFEYFSETQRNKGNFPGRFSGRQFSNSRSEMNVSTLELGDSALYLCASSFSGGGQDTQYFGPGTRLTVL.

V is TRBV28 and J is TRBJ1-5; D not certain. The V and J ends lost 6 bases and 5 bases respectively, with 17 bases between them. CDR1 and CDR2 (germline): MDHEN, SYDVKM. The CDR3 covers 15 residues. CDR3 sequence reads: CASSPLGGWDQPQHF. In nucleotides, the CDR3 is TGTGCCAGCAGCCCACTCGGCGGGTGGGATCAGCCCCAGCATTTT.

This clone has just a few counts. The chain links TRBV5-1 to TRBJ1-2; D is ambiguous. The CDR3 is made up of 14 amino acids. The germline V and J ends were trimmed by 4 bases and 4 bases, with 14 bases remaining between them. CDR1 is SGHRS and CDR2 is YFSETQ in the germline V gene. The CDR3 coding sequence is TGCGCCAGCAGCGCAACAGCAGTGAGCTATGGCTACACCTTC. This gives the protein CASSATAVSYGYTF.

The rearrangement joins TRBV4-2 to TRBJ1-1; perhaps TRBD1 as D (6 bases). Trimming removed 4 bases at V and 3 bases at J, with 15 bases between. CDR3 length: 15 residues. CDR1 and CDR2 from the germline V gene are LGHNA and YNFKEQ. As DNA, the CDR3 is TGTGCCAGCAGCCTTAGTGGGGGCTGGGACACTGAAGCTTTCTTT. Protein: CASSLSGGWDTEAFF.

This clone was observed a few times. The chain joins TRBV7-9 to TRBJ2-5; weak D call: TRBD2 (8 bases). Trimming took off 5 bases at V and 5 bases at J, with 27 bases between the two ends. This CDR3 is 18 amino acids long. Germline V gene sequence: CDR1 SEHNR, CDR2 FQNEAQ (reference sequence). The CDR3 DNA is TGTGCCAGCAGCCCACGTAGCGGGGACAGTCCAGGCAGGGAGACCCAGTACTTC. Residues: CASSPRSGDSPGRETQYF.

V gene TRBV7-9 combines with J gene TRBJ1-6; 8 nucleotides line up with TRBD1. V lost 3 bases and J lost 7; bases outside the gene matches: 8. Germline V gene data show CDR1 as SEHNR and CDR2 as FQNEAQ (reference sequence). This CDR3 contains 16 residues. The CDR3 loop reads CASSLTGALGNSPLHF. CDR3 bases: TGTGCCAGCAGCTTGACAGGGGCCTTGGGGAATTCACCCCTCCACTTT.

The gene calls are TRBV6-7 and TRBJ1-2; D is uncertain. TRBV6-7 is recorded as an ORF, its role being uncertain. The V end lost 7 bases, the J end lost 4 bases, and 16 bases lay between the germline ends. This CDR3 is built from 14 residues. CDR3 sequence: CASTYLYVTYGYTF. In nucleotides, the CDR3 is TGTGCCAGCACCTACCTCTATGTAACCTATGGCTACACCTTC.

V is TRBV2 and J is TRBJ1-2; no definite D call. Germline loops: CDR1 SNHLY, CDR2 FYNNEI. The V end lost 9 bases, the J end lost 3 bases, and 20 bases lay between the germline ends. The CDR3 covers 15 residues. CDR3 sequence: CARSPPPRSDYGYTF. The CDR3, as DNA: TGTGCCAGGAGTCCACCCCCACGGTCGGACTATGGCTACACCTTC.

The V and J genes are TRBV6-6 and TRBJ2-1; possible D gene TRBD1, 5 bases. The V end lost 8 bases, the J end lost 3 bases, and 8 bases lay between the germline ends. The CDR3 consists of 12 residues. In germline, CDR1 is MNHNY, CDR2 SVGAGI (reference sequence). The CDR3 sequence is CASLTVYNEQFF. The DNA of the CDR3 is TGTGCCAGCTTGACAGTCTACAATGAGCAGTTCTTC.

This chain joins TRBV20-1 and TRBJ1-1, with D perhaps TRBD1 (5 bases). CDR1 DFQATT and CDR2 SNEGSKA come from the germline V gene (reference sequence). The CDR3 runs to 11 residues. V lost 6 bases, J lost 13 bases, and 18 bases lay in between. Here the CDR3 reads CSASPRQYGFF. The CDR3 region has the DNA TGCAGTGCCTCGCCCCGACAGTACGGTTTCTTT.

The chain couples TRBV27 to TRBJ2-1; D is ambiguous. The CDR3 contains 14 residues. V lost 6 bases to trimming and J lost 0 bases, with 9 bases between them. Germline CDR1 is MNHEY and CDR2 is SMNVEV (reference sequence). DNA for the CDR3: TGTGCCAGCAGCCCCCCGAGCTCCTACAATGAGCAGTTCTTC. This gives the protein CASSPPSSYNEQFF.